The sequence of this T cell receptor beta chain was determined in a study of cytomegalovirus exposure and HLA in healthy donors. The V gene end was trimmed by 7 bases and the J gene end by 7 bases; junction bases not matched to a gene: 11. The CDR3 loop spans 15 amino acids. CDR1 is PRHDT, CDR2 FYEKMQ, per germline (reference sequence). Regarding the study as a whole: Some TCR beta chains (over 150 of them) were listed as cytomegalovirus-associated. Sequencing had likely introduced a cluster of highly shared sequence variants as an artifact.

Primers: 60 Vbeta forward and 13 Jbeta reverse. The repertoire was sequenced with immunoSEQ multiplex PCR; TCRdb's copy has only in-frame clones and lacks some. The table shows 280,000 or so clones, with roughly 89% occurring only once. A word on this clone: Its matching antigen is unknown.

The V and J genes are TRBV13 and TRBJ2-2; 8 bases are a match to TRBD2. The receptor was isolated from a woman under 30 in good health and CMV-seronegative. What was sequenced was PBMCs. CDR3 sequence (DNA): TGTGCCAGCACCGTTCGGGGGGGGCGTAGCGGGGAGCTGTTTTTT. Translation: CASTVRGGRSGELFF.